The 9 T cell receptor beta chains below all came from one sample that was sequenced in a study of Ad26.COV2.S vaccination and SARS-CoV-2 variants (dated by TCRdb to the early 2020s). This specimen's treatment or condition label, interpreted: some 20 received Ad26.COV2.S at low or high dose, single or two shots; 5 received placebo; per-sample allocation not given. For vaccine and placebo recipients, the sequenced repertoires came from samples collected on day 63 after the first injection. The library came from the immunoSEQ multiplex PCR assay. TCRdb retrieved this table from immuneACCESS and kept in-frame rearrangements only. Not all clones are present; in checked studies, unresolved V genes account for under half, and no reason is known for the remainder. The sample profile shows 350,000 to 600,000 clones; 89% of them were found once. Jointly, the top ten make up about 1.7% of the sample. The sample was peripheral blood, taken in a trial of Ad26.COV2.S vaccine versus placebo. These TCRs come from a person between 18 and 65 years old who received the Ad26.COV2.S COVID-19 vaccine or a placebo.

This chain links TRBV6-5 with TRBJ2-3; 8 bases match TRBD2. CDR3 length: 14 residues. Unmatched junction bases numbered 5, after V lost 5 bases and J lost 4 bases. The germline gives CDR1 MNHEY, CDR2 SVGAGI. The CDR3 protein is CASSQREYSDTQYF. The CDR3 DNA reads TGTGCCAGCAGTCAGCGGGAGTATTCAGATACGCAGTATTTT.

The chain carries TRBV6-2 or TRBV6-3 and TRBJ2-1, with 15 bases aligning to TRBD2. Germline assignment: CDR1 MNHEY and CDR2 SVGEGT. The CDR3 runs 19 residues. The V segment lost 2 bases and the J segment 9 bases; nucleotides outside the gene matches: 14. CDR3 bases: TGTGCCAGCAGTTACGGCGGACTAGCGGGGGGGCCGGAGGGTAGTGAGCAGTTCTTC. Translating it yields CASSYGGLAGGPEGSEQFF.

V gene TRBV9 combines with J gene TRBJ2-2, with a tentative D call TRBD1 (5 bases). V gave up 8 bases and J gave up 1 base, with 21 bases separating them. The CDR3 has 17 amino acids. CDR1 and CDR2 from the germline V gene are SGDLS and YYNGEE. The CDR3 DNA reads TGTGCCAGTACGAATCCCTTACAAGGGGAGAACACCGGGGAGCTGTTTTTT. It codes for CASTNPLQGENTGELFF. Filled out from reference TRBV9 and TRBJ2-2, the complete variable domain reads DSGVTQTPKHLITATGQRVTLRCSPRSGDLSVYWYQQSLDQGLQFLIQYYNGEERAKGNILERFSAQQFPDLHSELNLSSLELGDSALYFCASTNPLQGENTGELFFGEGSRLTVL.

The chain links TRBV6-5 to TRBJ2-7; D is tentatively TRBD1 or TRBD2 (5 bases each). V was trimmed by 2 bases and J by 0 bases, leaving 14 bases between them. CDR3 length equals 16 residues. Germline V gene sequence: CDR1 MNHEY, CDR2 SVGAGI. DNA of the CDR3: TGTGCCAGCAGTTACGGGGGAGCTGGGCTCTCCTACGAGCAGTACTTC. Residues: CASSYGGAGLSYEQYF.

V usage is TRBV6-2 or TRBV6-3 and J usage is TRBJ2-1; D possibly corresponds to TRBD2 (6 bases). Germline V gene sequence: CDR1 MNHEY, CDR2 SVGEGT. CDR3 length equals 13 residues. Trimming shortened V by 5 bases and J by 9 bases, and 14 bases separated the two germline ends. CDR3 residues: CASSSRWTTEQFF. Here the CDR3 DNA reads TGTGCCAGCAGTAGCCGGTGGACTACTGAGCAGTTCTTC.

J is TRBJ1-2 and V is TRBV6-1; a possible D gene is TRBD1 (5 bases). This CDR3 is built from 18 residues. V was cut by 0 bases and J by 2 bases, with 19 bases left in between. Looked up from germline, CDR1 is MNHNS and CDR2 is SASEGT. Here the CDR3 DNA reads TGTGCCAGCAGTGAAGCGCTACGGCAGGGCCGAGTCAACTATGGCTACACCTTC. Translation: CASSEALRQGRVNYGYTF.

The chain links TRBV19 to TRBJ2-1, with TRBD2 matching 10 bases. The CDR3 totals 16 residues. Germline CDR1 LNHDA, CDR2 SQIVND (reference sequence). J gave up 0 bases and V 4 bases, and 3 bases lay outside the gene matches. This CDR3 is CASSKGTSDSYNEQFF. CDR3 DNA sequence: TGTGCCAGTAGTAAAGGGACTAGCGACTCCTACAATGAGCAGTTCTTC.

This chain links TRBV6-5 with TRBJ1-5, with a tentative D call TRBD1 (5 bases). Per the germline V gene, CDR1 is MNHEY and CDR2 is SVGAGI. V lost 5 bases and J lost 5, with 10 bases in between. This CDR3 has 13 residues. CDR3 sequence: CASSNGAHQPQHF. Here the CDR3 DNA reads TGTGCCAGCAGTAATGGGGCCCATCAGCCCCAGCATTTT.

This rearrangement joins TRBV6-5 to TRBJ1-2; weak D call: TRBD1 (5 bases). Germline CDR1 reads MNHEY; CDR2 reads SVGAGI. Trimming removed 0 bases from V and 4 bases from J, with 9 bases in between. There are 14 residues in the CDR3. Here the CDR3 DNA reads TGTGCCAGCAGTTACTCAGGGGACCGCTATGGCTACACCTTC. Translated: CASSYSGDRYGYTF.